The next 29 T cell receptor beta chains were all read from a single sample in a study of human T cells and chemical hapten exposure. Time point specified: pre-sensitization, week 0. Treatment: therapeutic diphenylcyclopropenone sensitization with weekly scalp DPC. TCRdb analysed the RACE reads with MiXCR anew, one entry per CDR3 protein. Among under 110,000 distinct CDR3 sequences, about 12% were seen once, and the ten largest hold about 1.6%. The source material was whole blood, sampled in connection with sensitization to the hapten diphenylcyclopropenone (DPC). The receptors originated from a woman aged 45-59 years with alopecia areata. Some clones in this sample may be carry-over from other donors' samples.

This clonotype was observed at least ten times. This sequence joins TRBV21-1 and TRBJ1-5; the table's D call TRBD1 went unverified against the DNA. TRBV21-1 is noted as a pseudogene. There are 13 residues in the CDR3. The CDR3, as DNA: TGTGCCAGCTGCCCAGGGGCTGATCAGCCCCAGCATTTT. Amino acids: CASCPGADQPQHF.

There are a few counts of this clonotype. The chain employs TRBV7-2 and TRBJ2-3; D uncertain. V lost 6 bases and J lost 2, with 9 bases in between. The CDR3 is 13 residues long. Germline V lookup: CDR1 SGHTA, CDR2 FQGNSA. CDR3 in DNA: TGTGCCAGCAGAAACTTCGACACAGATACGCAGTATTTT. Its protein product is CASRNFDTDTQYF.

To note about this clonotype: Since a much larger clone is just one base distant, this may be a read error. V gene TRBV11-2 combines with J gene TRBJ1-1; D remains unclear. CDR3 length equals 11 residues. Germline V gene lookup returns CDR1 SGHAT and CDR2 FQNNGV. V lost 3 bases, J lost 10 bases, and 9 bases lay in between. CDR3 bases: TGTGCCAGCAGCTTCGGGTTCACAGCTTTCTTT. Protein product: CASSFGFTAFF.

The sample holds a few counts of this clonotype. This chain joins TRBV4-3 and TRBJ1-6, with D possibly TRBD1 on 5 matching bases. The length of the CDR3 is 18 residues. The germline V and J ends were trimmed by 0 bases and 8 bases, with 20 bases remaining between them. The germline gives CDR1 LGHNA, CDR2 YSLEER. The CDR3 spells CASSQDIFREVRYSPLHF. The CDR3, as DNA: TGCGCCAGCAGCCAAGATATATTCAGGGAAGTTCGGTATTCACCCCTCCACTTT.

To note about this clonotype: The junction does not match germline at one end; this may be a read error. V usage is TRBV7-9 and J usage is TRBJ2-1; TRBD1 matches 10 bases. This CDR3 region has 16 residues. The germline V gene has CDR1 SEHNR and CDR2 FQNEAQ (reference sequence). CDR3 nucleotide sequence: TGTGCCAGCAGCTTAGTTGGGACAGGGGTGTCCAATCAGCAGTTCTTC. Translation gives CASSLVGTGVSNQQFF.

This clonotype came up many times. The chain recombines TRBV12-3 or TRBV12-4 with TRBJ2-3; D may be TRBD1 (6 bases). This CDR3 spans 12 amino acids. Trimming cost V 5 bases and J 5 bases, with 8 bases left between them. DNA of the CDR3: TGTGCCAGCAGTCTCAGGGGAGATACGCAGTATTTT. Protein: CASSLRGDTQYF.

This clonotype was counted only a few times. This chain connects TRBV2 to TRBJ2-7; 7 bases match TRBD2. Germline trimming cut 6 bases from V and 5 bases from J; bases unmatched to any gene: 13. This CDR3 comprises 15 residues. Germline V lookup: CDR1 SNHLY, CDR2 FYNNEI. The CDR3 region has the DNA TGTGCCAGCAGATCCTTGGGGGGAGGGGCGAACGAGCAGTACTTC. It encodes CASRSLGGGANEQYF.

The sample holds a few counts of this clonotype. The chain links TRBV9 to TRBJ2-2; TRBD2 agrees at 9 bases. Germline values: CDR1 SGDLS, CDR2 YYNGEE. The CDR3 runs 15 residues. V gave up 0 bases and J gave up 6 bases; unmatched junction bases: 3. The CDR3 loop reads CASSVVGTSPGELFF. DNA for the CDR3: TGTGCCAGCAGCGTAGTGGGGACTAGCCCCGGGGAGCTGTTTTTT.

As to this clonotype: This is likely a read error, given that the CDR3 carries no conserved phenylalanine or tryptophan at its end. The chain uses TRBV18 and TRBJ1-5; D not resolved. Germline assignment: CDR1 KGHSH and CDR2 LQKENI. CDR3 length: 13 residues. The V end was cut by 3 bases, the J end by 5 bases, with 8 bases between. The CDR3 DNA sequence: TGTGCCAGCTCACCGGGCAGCCATCAGCCCCAGCATTTA. Translation gives CASSPGSHQPQHL.

This clonotype was seen repeatedly, ten times or more. This chain links TRBV7-2 with TRBJ2-7; either TRBD1 or TRBD2 may supply D (5 bases each). Germline V gene lookup returns CDR1 SGHTA and CDR2 FQGNSA. Trimming took 4 bases from V and 2 from J, leaving 12 bases between them. CDR3 length equals 14 residues. CDR3 loop: CASSSRGEAYEQYF. CDR3 nucleotides: TGTGCCAGCAGCTCAAGGGGAGAGGCCTACGAGCAGTACTTC.

This clonotype was detected many times. This sequence joins TRBV4-2 and TRBJ1-2, with unresolved D. With 0 bases removed from V and 8 bases from J, the gap between germline ends came to 13 bases. Germline V gene lookup returns CDR1 LGHNA and CDR2 YNFKEQ. The CDR3 extends over 14 amino acids. CDR3 protein: CASSQDQAAPGYTF. For the CDR3, the DNA is TGTGCCAGCAGCCAAGATCAGGCCGCTCCGGGCTACACCTTC.

V is TRBV29-1 and J is TRBJ2-2; a possible D gene is TRBD2 (5 bases). The germline V gene encodes CDR1 SQVTM and CDR2 ANQGSEA. Trimming removed 7 bases from V and 1 base from J, with 7 bases in between. This CDR3 has 12 amino acids. The CDR3 DNA is TGCAGCGGGACTGAGAACACCGGGGAGCTGTTTTTT. As protein: CSGTENTGELFF.

This sequence joins TRBV15 and TRBJ2-7; D ambiguous. The CDR3 extends over 12 amino acids. Trimming stripped 5 bases from V and 0 bases from J, with 5 bases between. Germline lookup yields CDR1 LNHNV and CDR2 YYDKDF (reference sequence). CDR3 nucleotide sequence: TGTGCCACCAGCTTGGGCTCCTACGAGCAGTACTTC. Its translation is CATSLGSYEQYF.

This clonotype was seen ten or more times. The V call is TRBV7-6, the J call TRBJ2-2, with a weak D call TRBD2 (6 bases). Germline loops: CDR1 SGHVS, CDR2 FNYEAQ. Deletions cut 5 bases from V and 0 bases from J, with 10 bases between. The CDR3 length is 15 residues. CDR3 sequence (DNA): TGTGCCAGCAGCCCGGGACTTACGAACACCGGGGAGCTGTTTTTT. Translation gives CASSPGLTNTGELFF. The entire variable domain, with the rest obtained from reference TRBV7-6 and TRBJ2-2, is as follows: GAGVSQSPRYKVTKRGQDVALRCDPISGHVSLYWYRQALGQGPEFLTYFNYEAQQDKSGLPNDRFSAERPEGSISTLTIQRTEQRDSAMYRCASSPGLTNTGELFFGEGSRLTVL.

The rearrangement joins TRBV28 to TRBJ2-5; no clear D. V lost 3 bases and J lost 7, with 3 bases in between. This CDR3 is built from 10 residues. CDR1 and CDR2 (germline): MDHEN, SYDVKM. In DNA, the CDR3 is TGTGCCAGCAGTTTCGGGACCCAGTACTTC. Translated: CASSFGTQYF.

This sequence joins TRBV4-3 and TRBJ2-7; D gene ambiguous. Germline assignment: CDR1 LGHNA and CDR2 YSLEER. This CDR3 is built from 15 residues. V lost 0 bases to trimming and J lost 2 bases, with 11 bases between them. The CDR3 is CASSQDPGDTYEQYF. The CDR3 coding sequence is TGCGCCAGCAGCCAAGATCCCGGAGATACCTACGAGCAGTACTTC.

Only a few counts were recorded for this clonotype. The rearrangement joins TRBV7-8 to TRBJ2-6; D unresolved. The CDR3 runs 16 residues. Trimming stripped 1 base from V and 2 bases from J, with 9 bases between. Germline V CDR1 and CDR2: SGHVS, FQNEAQ. The CDR3 DNA follows: TGTGCCAGCAGCTTAGGGGGAACTCCTGGGGCCAACGTCCTGACTTTC. Translating gives CASSLGGTPGANVLTF.

This clonotype has ten or more counts. DNA for the CDR3: TGTGCCAGCTCACCGAAATACTACGAGCAGTACTTC. Its protein product is CASSPKYYEQYF. V is TRBV18 and J is TRBJ2-7; D ambiguous. Germline V gene lookup returns CDR1 KGHSH and CDR2 LQKENI. The CDR3 length is 12 residues. V lost 3 bases and J lost 3, with 6 bases in between.

The CDR3 DNA is TGCGCCAGCAGCCATGACAGGGACTACGAGCAGTACTTC. This gives the protein CASSHDRDYEQYF. J is TRBJ2-7 and V is TRBV4-1, with 7 bases matching TRBD1. CDR1 MGHRA and CDR2 YSYEKL come from the germline V gene. V lost 3 bases, J lost 3 bases, and 2 bases stayed unmatched. The CDR3 consists of 13 residues.

There are many counts of this clonotype. The chain links TRBV7-9 to TRBJ1-6; no clear D. The CDR3 runs to 14 residues. V dropped 1 base and J dropped 4 bases, with 5 bases sitting between them. The germline CDR1 and CDR2 sequences are SEHNR and FQNEAQ (reference sequence). This CDR3 reads CASSLEQYNSPLHF. CDR3 DNA: TGTGCCAGCAGCTTAGAGCAGTATAATTCACCCCTCCACTTT.

The chain recombines TRBV20-1 with TRBJ2-3; 9 nucleotides match TRBD2. Per the germline V gene, CDR1 is DFQATT and CDR2 is SNEGSKA (reference sequence). CDR3 size: 14 residues. V shed 3 bases and J 7 bases; nucleotides not matched to a gene: 8. The CDR3: CSARAQRGANTQYF. The CDR3 DNA is TGCAGTGCTAGGGCCCAGCGGGGGGCCAATACGCAGTATTTT.

This clonotype was counted between two and nine times. The gene calls are TRBV12-3 or TRBV12-4 and TRBJ2-7, with 8 bases identical to TRBD1. Germline trimming cut 7 bases from V and 5 bases from J; bases unmatched to any gene: 7. The CDR3 consists of 13 residues. The CDR3 is CASKRQGINEQYF. In DNA, the CDR3 is TGTGCCAGCAAAAGACAGGGGATCAACGAGCAGTACTTC.

In this sample, this clonotype turned up many times. V and J are TRBV6-5 and TRBJ1-1; D might be TRBD1 (5 bases). The CDR3 is 17 residues long. Germline CDR1 MNHEY, CDR2 SVGAGI. Deletions cut 0 bases from V and 0 bases from J, with 14 bases between. This CDR3 is CASSYSISTDLNTEAFF. The CDR3 region has the DNA TGTGCCAGCAGTTACTCGATTTCGACAGACTTGAACACTGAAGCTTTCTTT.

This clonotype was picked up many times. The CDR3 DNA reads as TGTGCCAGCTCATCCGGGCAGGGGGCTTCACCCCTCCACTTT. It is translated as CASSSGQGASPLHF. The V and J genes are TRBV18 and TRBJ1-6; TRBD1 aligns across 8 bases. Per germline, CDR1 KGHSH and CDR2 LQKENI. Trimming cost V 5 bases and J 9 bases; bases outside gene matches: 6. The CDR3 spans 14 residues.

The V and J genes are TRBV4-1 and TRBJ2-1, with 14 nucleotides matching TRBD2. Germline CDR1 and CDR2: MGHRA and YSYEKL. Trimming removed 2 bases from V and 6 bases from J; junction bases left unmatched: 9. This CDR3 comprises 18 residues. The CDR3 protein is CASSQTPAGTSGGNEQFF. The CDR3 nucleotides are TGCGCCAGCAGCCAAACTCCGGCCGGGACTAGCGGGGGCAATGAGCAGTTCTTC.

The chain recombines TRBV4-1 with TRBJ2-3, with 7 bases aligning to TRBD1. V was pared by 2 bases and J by 5 bases, with 10 bases of the junction left unmatched. The CDR3 consists of 16 residues. The germline V gene encodes CDR1 MGHRA and CDR2 YSYEKL. CDR3 amino acids: CASSQFSEGALDTQYF. The CDR3 nucleotides read TGCGCCAGCAGCCAATTTAGCGAGGGGGCTTTAGATACGCAGTATTTT.

J is TRBJ2-5 and V is TRBV14; TRBD1 aligns across 7 bases. The germline V gene has CDR1 SGHDN and CDR2 FVKESK. This CDR3 is 14 amino acids long. Unmatched junction bases numbered 9, after V lost 4 bases and J lost 7 bases. The CDR3 sequence is CASSPGQILMTQYF. CDR3 nucleotides: TGTGCCAGCAGCCCGGGACAGATCCTAATGACCCAGTACTTC.

This clonotype appeared a few times. The chain couples TRBV13 to TRBJ2-1; D may be TRBD2 (6 bases). Germline V CDR1 and CDR2: PRHDT, FYEKMQ (reference sequence). This CDR3 comprises 18 residues. V lost 4 bases, J lost 1 base, and 20 bases lay in between. For the CDR3, the DNA is TGTGCCAGCAGCTCTAGCGCGGGAAGTAGTAAATCCTACAATGAGCAGTTCTTC. This encodes CASSSSAGSSKSYNEQFF.

This clonotype came up a few times. The chain has TRBV14 and TRBJ2-1; 8 bases map to TRBD2. Losses at the gene ends were 4 bases for V and 6 bases for J; bases not matched to a gene: 11. The germline V gene has CDR1 SGHDN and CDR2 FVKESK. The CDR3 is 16 residues long. The CDR3 coding sequence is TGTGCCAGCAGCCCCCTCGGAGCGGGAGAGGGCAATGAGCAGTTCTTC. Its protein is CASSPLGAGEGNEQFF. Drawing the rest from reference TRBV14 and TRBJ2-1, the complete variable domain is EAGVTQFPSHSVIEKGQTVTLRCDPISGHDNLYWYRRVMGKEIKFLLHFVKESKQDESGMPNNRFLAERTGGTYSTLKVQPAELEDSGVYFCASSPLGAGEGNEQFFGPGTRLTVL.